Following are 10 T cell receptor beta chains from one sample sequenced in a study of PD-1 blockade in classical Hodgkin lymphoma. As to time point: cycle 4 day 1 (C4D1), after less than 7 weeks of nivolumab. Brentuximab vedotin exposure varied among the patients, all of whom had relapsed after autologous stem cell transplantation. Using immunoSEQ multiplex PCR, the repertoire was profiled, and TCRdb retains in-frame clones only, with some absent. The repertoire holds some 19,000 clones, with 80% as singletons. Sequenced material: peripheral blood mononuclear cells (PBMCs), taken before the fourth cycle of nivolumab. The receptors here all came from a human donor with classical Hodgkin lymphoma.

The V gene is TRBV7-9, the J gene TRBJ2-7; 10 nucleotides match TRBD2. Germline V lookup: CDR1 SEHNR, CDR2 FQNEAQ (reference sequence). The CDR3 sequence is 15 residues long. With 7 bases clipped from V and 0 bases from J, the junction kept 6 bases outside the gene matches. As DNA, the CDR3 is TGTGCCAGCACCTCCCGGACTAGCGGCTCCTACGAGCAGTACTTC. Translation gives CASTSRTSGSYEQYF.

The gene calls are TRBV5-4 and TRBJ2-7; 8 bases are a match to TRBD2. Germline V gene lookup returns CDR1 SGHNT and CDR2 YYREEE (reference sequence). V gave up 3 bases and J gave up 6 bases; unmatched junction bases: 8. The CDR3 loop spans 14 amino acids. For the CDR3, the DNA is TGTGCCAGCAGCTCAAACCCCGGGACTAGCGAGCAGTACTTC. Translated, it gives CASSSNPGTSEQYF.

CDR3: CASSQNPRQGLPLHF. CDR3 nucleotides: TGCGCCAGCAGCCAAAACCCTCGACAGGGGCTACCCCTCCACTTT. The chain couples TRBV4-3 to TRBJ1-6; 8 nucleotides line up with TRBD1. The CDR3 is 15 residues long. Per the germline V gene, CDR1 is LGHNA and CDR2 is YSLEER. J was trimmed by 12 bases and V by 2 bases; bases with no gene match: 9.

The J gene is TRBJ2-1, the V gene TRBV6-4; 7 bases are a match to TRBD1. V lost 3 bases and J lost 5; bases outside the gene matches: 4. Germline V lookup: CDR1 MRHNA, CDR2 SNTAGT. CDR3 length: 14 residues. The CDR3 DNA is TGTGCCAGCAGTGAAGGGACAGCTAACAATGAGCAGTTCTTC. Translating gives CASSEGTANNEQFF.

This chain links TRBV5-8 with TRBJ1-5; weak D call: TRBD1 (5 bases). The CDR3 is 15 residues long. Germline-derived CDR1 and CDR2 are SGHTS and YDEGEE. Trimming stripped 2 bases from V and 3 bases from J, with 12 bases between. In DNA form, the CDR3 reads TGTGCCAGCAGCTTAGGGGCAGCTTCCAATCAGCCCCAGCATTTT. It specifies CASSLGAASNQPQHF.

This chain connects TRBV25-1 to TRBJ2-3; TRBD2 matches at 9 bases. V was clipped by 6 bases and J by 5 bases; unmatched bases: 12. There are 16 residues in the CDR3. The germline gives CDR1 MGHDK, CDR2 SYGVNS. CDR3 in DNA: TGTGCCAGCAGCCACGGGGAGCGGGAGGATGAAGATACGCAGTATTTT. Translation: CASSHGEREDEDTQYF.

By proportion, this clone is medium-sized. The same CDR3 can be traced to other DNA sequences in this sample. The chain has TRBV9 and TRBJ2-7; 10 nucleotides match TRBD1. V lost 0 bases, J lost 1 base, and 1 base stayed unmatched. Germline assignment: CDR1 SGDLS and CDR2 YYNGEE. This CDR3 has 15 residues. For the CDR3, the DNA is TGTGCCAGCAGCGTAGGGGGACAGGGGTCCTACGAGCAGTACTTC. Amino acids: CASSVGGQGSYEQYF.

CDR3 nucleotides: TGTGCCAGCAGCCCCGGGACTAGCGGGATCACAGATACGCAGTATTTT. Residues: CASSPGTSGITDTQYF. The rearrangement joins TRBV11-3 to TRBJ2-3, with 13 bases fitting TRBD2. There are 16 residues in the CDR3. Germline lookup yields CDR1 SGHNT and CDR2 YENEEA. V gave up 5 bases and J gave up 2 bases; unmatched junction bases: 4.

This rearrangement joins TRBV5-4 to TRBJ2-2, with no clear D. Per the germline V gene, CDR1 is SGHNT and CDR2 is YYREEE (reference sequence). Trimming shortened V by 4 bases and J by 3 bases, and 10 bases separated the two germline ends. The CDR3 contains 14 residues. The CDR3 DNA follows: TGTGCCAGCAGCGATGCAACCGACACCGGGGAGCTGTTTTTT. This gives the protein CASSDATDTGELFF.

This chain joins TRBV6-1 and TRBJ1-6, with TRBD1 matching over 7 bases. The CDR3 has 14 residues. The trim removed 7 bases at V and 6 bases at J, leaving 6 bases unmatched. From germline, CDR1 is MNHNS and CDR2 SASEGT. The CDR3 region is CASTMTGSNSPLHF. In DNA, the CDR3 is TGTGCCAGCACTATGACAGGGAGTAATTCACCCCTCCACTTT.